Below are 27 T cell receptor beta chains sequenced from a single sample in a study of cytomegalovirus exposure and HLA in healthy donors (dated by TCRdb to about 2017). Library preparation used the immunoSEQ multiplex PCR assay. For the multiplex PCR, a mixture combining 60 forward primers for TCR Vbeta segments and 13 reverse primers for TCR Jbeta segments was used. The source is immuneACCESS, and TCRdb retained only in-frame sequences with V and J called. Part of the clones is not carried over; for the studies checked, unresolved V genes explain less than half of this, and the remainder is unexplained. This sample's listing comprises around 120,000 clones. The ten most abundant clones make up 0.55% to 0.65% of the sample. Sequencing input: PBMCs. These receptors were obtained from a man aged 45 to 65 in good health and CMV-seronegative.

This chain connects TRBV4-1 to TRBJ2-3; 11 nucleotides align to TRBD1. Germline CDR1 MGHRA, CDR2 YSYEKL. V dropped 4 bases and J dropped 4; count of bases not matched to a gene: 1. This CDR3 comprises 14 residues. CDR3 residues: CASSRTGGPDTQYF. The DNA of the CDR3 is TGCGCCAGCAGCCGGACAGGGGGCCCAGATACGCAGTATTTT.

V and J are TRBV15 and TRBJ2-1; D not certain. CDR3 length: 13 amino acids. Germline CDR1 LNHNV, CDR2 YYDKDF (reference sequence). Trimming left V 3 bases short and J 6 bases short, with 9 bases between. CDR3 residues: CATSSRRGNEQFF. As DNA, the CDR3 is TGTGCCACCAGCAGCCGCAGAGGCAATGAGCAGTTCTTC. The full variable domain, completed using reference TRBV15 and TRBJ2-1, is DAMVIQNPRYQVTQFGKPVTLSCSQTLNHNVMYWYQQKSSQAPKLLFHYYDKDFNNEADTPDNFQSRRPNTSFCFLDIRSPGLGDTAMYLCATSSRRGNEQFFGPGTRLTVL.

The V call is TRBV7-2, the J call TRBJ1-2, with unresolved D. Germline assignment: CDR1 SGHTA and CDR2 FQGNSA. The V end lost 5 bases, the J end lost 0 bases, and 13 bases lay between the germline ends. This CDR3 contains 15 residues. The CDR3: CASSPPRRPNYGYTF. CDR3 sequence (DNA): TGTGCCAGCAGCCCCCCGAGGAGACCTAACTATGGCTACACCTTC.

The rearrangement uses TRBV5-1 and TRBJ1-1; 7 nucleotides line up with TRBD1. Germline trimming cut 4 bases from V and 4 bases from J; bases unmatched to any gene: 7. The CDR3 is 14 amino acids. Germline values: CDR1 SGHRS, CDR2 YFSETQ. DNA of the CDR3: TGCGCCAGCAGCGGAGGGACAGAAGGCACTGAAGCTTTCTTT. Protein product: CASSGGTEGTEAFF.

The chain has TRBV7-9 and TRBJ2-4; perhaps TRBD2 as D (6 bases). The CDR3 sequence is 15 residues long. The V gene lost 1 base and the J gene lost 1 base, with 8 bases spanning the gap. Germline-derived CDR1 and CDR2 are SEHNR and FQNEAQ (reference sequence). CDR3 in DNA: TGTGCCAGCAGCTTAGTCGGAGGGGCCAAAAACATTCAGTACTTC. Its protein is CASSLVGGAKNIQYF.

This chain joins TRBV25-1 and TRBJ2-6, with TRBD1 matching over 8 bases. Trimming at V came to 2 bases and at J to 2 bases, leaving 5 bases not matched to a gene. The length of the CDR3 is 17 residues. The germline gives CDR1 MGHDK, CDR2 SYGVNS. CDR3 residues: CASSEPGGETGANVLTF. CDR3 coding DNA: TGTGCCAGCAGTGAACCAGGGGGCGAGACTGGGGCCAACGTCCTGACTTTC.

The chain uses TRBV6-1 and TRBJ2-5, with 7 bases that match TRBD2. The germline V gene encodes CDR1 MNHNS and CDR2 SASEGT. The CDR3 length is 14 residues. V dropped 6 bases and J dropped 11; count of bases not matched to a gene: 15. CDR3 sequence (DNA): TGTGCCAGCAGCCCCGGGACTACCTTATTCCTTCAGTACTTC. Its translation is CASSPGTTLFLQYF.

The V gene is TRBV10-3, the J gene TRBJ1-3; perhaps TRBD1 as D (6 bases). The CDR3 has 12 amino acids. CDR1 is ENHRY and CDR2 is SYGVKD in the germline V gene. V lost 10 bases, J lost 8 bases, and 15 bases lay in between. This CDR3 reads CASHRGGDTIYF. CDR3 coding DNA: TGTGCCAGCCACAGAGGGGGAGACACCATATATTTT.

CDR3 region: CASSFRLAATDTQYF. For the CDR3, the DNA is TGTGCCAGCAGTTTCAGGCTAGCGGCCACAGATACGCAGTATTTT. This chain joins TRBV27 and TRBJ2-3; 7 bases line up with TRBD2. This CDR3 has 15 residues. The V gene end was trimmed by 3 bases and the J gene end by 2 bases; junction bases not matched to a gene: 5. Germline assignment: CDR1 MNHEY and CDR2 SMNVEV (reference sequence).

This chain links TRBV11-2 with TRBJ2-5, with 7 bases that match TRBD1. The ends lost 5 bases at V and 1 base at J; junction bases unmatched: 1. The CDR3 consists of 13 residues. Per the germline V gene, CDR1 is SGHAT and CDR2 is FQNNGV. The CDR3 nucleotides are TGTGCCAGCAGCCGGGACAGCCAAGAGACCCAGTACTTC. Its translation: CASSRDSQETQYF.

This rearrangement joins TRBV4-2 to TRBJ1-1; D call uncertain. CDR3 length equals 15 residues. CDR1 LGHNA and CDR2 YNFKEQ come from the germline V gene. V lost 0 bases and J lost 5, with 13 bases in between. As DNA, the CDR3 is TGTGCCAGCAGCCAAGATCCGGGTAGAGAGACTGAAGCTTTCTTT. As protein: CASSQDPGRETEAFF.

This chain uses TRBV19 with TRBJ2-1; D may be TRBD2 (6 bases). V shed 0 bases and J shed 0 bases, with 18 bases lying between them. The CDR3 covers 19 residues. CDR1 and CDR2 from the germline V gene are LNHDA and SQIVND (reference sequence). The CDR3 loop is CASSIDRLSRLGSYNEQFF. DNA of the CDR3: TGTGCCAGTAGTATAGATCGGCTTTCAAGACTAGGCTCCTACAATGAGCAGTTCTTC.

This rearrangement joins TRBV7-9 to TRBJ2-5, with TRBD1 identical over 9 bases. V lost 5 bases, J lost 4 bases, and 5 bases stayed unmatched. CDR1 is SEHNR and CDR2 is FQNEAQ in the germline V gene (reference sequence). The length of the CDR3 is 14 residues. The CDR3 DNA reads TGTGCCAGCAGCGTGACAGGGGGTGGAGAGACCCAGTACTTC. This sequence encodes CASSVTGGGETQYF.

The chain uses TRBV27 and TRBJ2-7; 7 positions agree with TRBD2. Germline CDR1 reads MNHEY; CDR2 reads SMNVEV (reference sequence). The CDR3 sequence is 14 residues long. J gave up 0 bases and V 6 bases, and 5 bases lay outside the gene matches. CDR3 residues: CASRNGGFSYEQYF. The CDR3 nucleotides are TGTGCCAGCAGGAACGGGGGGTTCTCCTACGAGCAGTACTTC.

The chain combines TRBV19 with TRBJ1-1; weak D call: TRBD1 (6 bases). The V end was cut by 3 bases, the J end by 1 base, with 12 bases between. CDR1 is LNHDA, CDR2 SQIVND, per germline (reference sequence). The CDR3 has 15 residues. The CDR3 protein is CASSIPGQGNTEAFF. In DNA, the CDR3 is TGTGCCAGTAGTATCCCGGGACAAGGGAACACTGAAGCTTTCTTT.

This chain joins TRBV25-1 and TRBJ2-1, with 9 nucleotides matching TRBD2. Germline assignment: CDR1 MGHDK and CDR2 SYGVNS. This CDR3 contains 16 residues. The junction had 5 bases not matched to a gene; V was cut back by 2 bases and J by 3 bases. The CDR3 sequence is CASSETRGGIYNEQFF. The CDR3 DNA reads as TGTGCCAGCAGTGAAACGCGGGGGGGAATCTACAATGAGCAGTTCTTC.

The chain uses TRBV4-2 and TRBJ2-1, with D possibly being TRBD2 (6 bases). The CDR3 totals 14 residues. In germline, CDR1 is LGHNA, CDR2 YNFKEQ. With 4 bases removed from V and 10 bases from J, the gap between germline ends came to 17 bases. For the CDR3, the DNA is TGTGCCAGCAGCCGGGGGGAAGGTCGGCGGGAGCAGTTCTTC. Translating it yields CASSRGEGRREQFF.

The CDR3 spells CATSSGQHYGYTF. CDR3 DNA sequence: TGTGCCACCAGCTCGGGACAGCACTATGGCTACACCTTC. This chain joins TRBV15 and TRBJ1-2; 7 nucleotides line up with TRBD1. CDR3 length: 13 amino acids. Germline trimming cut 5 bases from V and 3 bases from J; bases unmatched to any gene: 3. The germline gives CDR1 LNHNV, CDR2 YYDKDF (reference sequence).

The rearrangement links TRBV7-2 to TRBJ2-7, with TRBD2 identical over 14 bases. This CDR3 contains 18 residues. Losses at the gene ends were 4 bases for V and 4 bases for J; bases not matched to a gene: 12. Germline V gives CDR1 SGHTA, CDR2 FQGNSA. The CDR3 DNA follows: TGTGCCAGCAGCTCAGGGACTAGCGGGGGAAAATCGAGGTACGAGCAGTACTTC. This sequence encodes CASSSGTSGGKSRYEQYF.

The CDR3 region has the DNA TGTGCCAGTACGCCAAGGACGGGAGACACCGGGGAGCTGTTTTTT. It codes for CASTPRTGDTGELFF. The chain employs TRBV11-3 and TRBJ2-2; maybe TRBD2 (6 bases). The germline V gene has CDR1 SGHNT and CDR2 YENEEA. The CDR3 extends over 15 amino acids. Trimming took 9 bases from V and 3 from J, leaving 17 bases between them.

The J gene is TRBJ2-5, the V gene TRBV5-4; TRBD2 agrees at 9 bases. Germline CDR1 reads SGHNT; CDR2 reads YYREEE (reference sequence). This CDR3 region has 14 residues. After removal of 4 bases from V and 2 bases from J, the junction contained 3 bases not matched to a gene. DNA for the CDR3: TGTGCCAGCAGCCCGGCGGGAGGGCAAGAGACCCAGTACTTC. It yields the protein CASSPAGGQETQYF.

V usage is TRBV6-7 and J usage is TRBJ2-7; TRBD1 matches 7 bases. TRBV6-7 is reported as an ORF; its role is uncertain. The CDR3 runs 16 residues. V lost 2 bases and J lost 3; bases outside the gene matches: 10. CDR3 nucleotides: TGTGCCAGCAGTTACGCTTACCGACAGGGTATCTACGAGCAGTACTTC. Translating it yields CASSYAYRQGIYEQYF.

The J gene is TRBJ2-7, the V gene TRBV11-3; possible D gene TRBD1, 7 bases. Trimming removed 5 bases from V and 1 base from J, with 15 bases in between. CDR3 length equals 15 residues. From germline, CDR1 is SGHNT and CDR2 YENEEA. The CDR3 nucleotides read TGTGCCAGCAGCCCGGGGGACAGCCGATCCTACGAGCAGTACTTC. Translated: CASSPGDSRSYEQYF.

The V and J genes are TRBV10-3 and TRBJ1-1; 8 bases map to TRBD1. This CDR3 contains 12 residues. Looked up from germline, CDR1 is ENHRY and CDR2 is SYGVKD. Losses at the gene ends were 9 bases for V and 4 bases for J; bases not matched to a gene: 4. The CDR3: CAIGQGTTEAFF. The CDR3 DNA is TGTGCCATTGGACAGGGTACCACTGAAGCTTTCTTT.

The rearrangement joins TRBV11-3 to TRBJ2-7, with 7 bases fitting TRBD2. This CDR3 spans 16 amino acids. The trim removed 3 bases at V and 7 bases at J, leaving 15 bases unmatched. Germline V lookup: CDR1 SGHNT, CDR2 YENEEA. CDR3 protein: CASSLETTSAMREQYF. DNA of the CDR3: TGTGCCAGCAGCTTGGAAACTACTAGCGCGATGAGGGAGCAGTACTTC.

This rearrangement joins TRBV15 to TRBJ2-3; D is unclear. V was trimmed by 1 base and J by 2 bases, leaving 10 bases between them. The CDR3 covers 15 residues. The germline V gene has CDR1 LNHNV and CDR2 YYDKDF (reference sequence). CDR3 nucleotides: TGTGCCACCAGCAGAGGACTCTCTTACACAGATACGCAGTATTTT. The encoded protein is CATSRGLSYTDTQYF.

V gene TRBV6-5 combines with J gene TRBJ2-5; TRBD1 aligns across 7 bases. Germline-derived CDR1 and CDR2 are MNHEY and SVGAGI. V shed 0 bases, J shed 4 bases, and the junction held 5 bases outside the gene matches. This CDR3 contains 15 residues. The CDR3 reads CASSYSHRQGETQYF. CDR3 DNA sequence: TGTGCCAGCAGTTACTCCCACCGACAGGGAGAGACCCAGTACTTC.